This is a list of T cell receptor beta chains from one sample in a study of post-analysis software for immune sequencing data. One entry per CDR3 protein, called by TCRdb with MiXCR from the PCR reads. The profile shows more than 450,000 distinct CDR3 sequences, around 40% of them singletons. Source material: blood. The source of these receptors is a girl aged 10 to 17 with multiple sclerosis. Both conserved end residues are part of each CDR3. Each record gives: CDR3 DNA, CDR3 protein, V gene, D gene, J gene, clone size. A D gene is named only where the DNA matches it firmly. The size entry is marked missing in some rows and otherwise reads once, few, many or a size class.

TGCAGTGCCGAAGGGTCGGCGGGCGTGGCCTACGAGCAGTACTTC	CSAEGSAGVAYEQYF	TRBV20-1	.	TRBJ2-7	.
TGTGCCAGCAGGGCCGGGACTAGCGGGGTGAGCTCCTACAATGAGCAGTTCTTC	CASRAGTSGVSSYNEQFF	TRBV28	TRBD2	TRBJ2-1	once
TGCAGTGCCGGGGGCGAGGCTTCCGAGCAGTTCTTC	CSAGGEASEQFF	TRBV20-1	.	TRBJ2-1	.
TGTGCCAGCAACGAGGCGGGAAGGACTAGCGGGAGGGACATCGATGAGCAGTTCTTC	CASNEAGRTSGRDIDEQFF	TRBV12-3/TRBV12-4	TRBD2	TRBJ2-1	.
TGCGCCAGCAGCCAGGGGGGGATCCAAGAGACCCAGTACTTC	CASSQGGIQETQYF	TRBV5-1	.	TRBJ2-5	.
TGTGCCAGCAGTTACTCCCCTGGGGGGCTCTTCACTGAAGCTTTCTTT	CASSYSPGGLFTEAFF	TRBV6-6	.	TRBJ1-1	.
TGTGCCATCAGTGAGGGGGTGAAGGCAGGGGGCGATGAGCAGTTCTTC	CAISEGVKAGGDEQFF	TRBV10-3	TRBD1	TRBJ2-1	many
TGCGCCAGCAGCTTGGAGGTGGGGGCCTACAATGAGCAGTTCTTC	CASSLEVGAYNEQFF	TRBV5-1	.	TRBJ2-1	few
TGCGCCAGCAGCCATATAAAAGAAAAACTGTTTTTT	CASSHIKEKLFF	TRBV4-1	.	TRBJ1-4	.
TGTGCCAGCAGTTACGGGACAGGGGTTCCCTATGGCTACACCTTC	CASSYGTGVPYGYTF	TRBV6-2/TRBV6-3	TRBD1	TRBJ1-2	once
TGTGCCAGCGGCCCGGGAGCGTCCTACAATGAGCAGTTCTTC	CASGPGASYNEQFF	TRBV9	.	TRBJ2-1	.
TGTGCCAGCAGCCTGAGGGATTACAATGAGCACTACTTC	CASSLRDYNEHYF	TRBV7-9	.	TRBJ2-1	.
TGCGCCAGCAGCTTGGGGGACGCCCGCTCCTACAATGAGCAGTTCTTC	CASSLGDARSYNEQFF	TRBV5-1	.	TRBJ2-1	.
TGTGCCAACCGGGATCTCAATGAGCAGTTCTTC	CANRDLNEQFF	TRBV10-3	.	TRBJ2-1	.
TGTGCCAGCAGTTATGGGTGGGGCAGCGAGCAGTACTTC	CASSYGWGSEQYF	TRBV12-3/TRBV12-4	.	TRBJ2-7	.
TGTGCCGGCAGTTGGGGGGGAGCCGGCACAGATACGCAGTATTTT	CAGSWGGAGTDTQYF	TRBV12-3/TRBV12-4	TRBD2	TRBJ2-3	.
TGTGCCAGCAGCTTGGAGGGGATAGAGACCCAGTACTTC	CASSLEGIETQYF	TRBV5-6	.	TRBJ2-5	.
TGCAGTGCGGCGACTAGCGGGGGGAACAATGAGCAGTTCTTC	CSAATSGGNNEQFF	TRBV20-1	TRBD2	TRBJ2-1	.
TGTGCCAGCAGCCCACTAGAGGGGACGGTAAAAGAGACCCAGTACTTC	CASSPLEGTVKETQYF	TRBV11-2	.	TRBJ2-5	.
TGCGCCAGCAGCTCCGCCCGACTAGTCCATGAGCAGTTCTTC	CASSSARLVHEQFF	TRBV5-1	.	TRBJ2-1	few
TGCAGCGCCACGGGACTAGCGGGAGGGGGCAGATACAATGAGCAGTTCTTC	CSATGLAGGGRYNEQFF	TRBV29-1	TRBD2	TRBJ2-1	.
TGCGCCAGCAGCCCGGGACTAGATCCAGATACGCAGTATTTT	CASSPGLDPDTQYF	TRBV5-1	TRBD2	TRBJ2-3	.
TGCGCCAGCAGGGGATATACGGGAGTAGGCGAGCAGTACTTC	CASRGYTGVGEQYF	TRBV5-1	.	TRBJ2-7	.
TGTGCCAGCAGCCCCCGGACTAGCGGGAGAGGGGAGACCCAGTACTTC	CASSPRTSGRGETQYF	TRBV11-3	TRBD2	TRBJ2-5	.
TGCAGCGTTGAAGGGGGCGGGAGAGGGGATACGCAGTATTTT	CSVEGGGRGDTQYF	TRBV29-1	TRBD2	TRBJ2-3	.
TGTGCCATTACGGGACGCCTGGACTACGAGCAGTACTTC	CAITGRLDYEQYF	TRBV10-3	.	TRBJ2-7	.
TGTGCCAGCAGTTTATATCGGGACAGAAACATTCAGTACTTC	CASSLYRDRNIQYF	TRBV12-3/TRBV12-4	TRBD1	TRBJ2-4	few
TGTGCCAGCAGTCCGGGACAGGGGGCGAAAGATACGCAGTATTTT	CASSPGQGAKDTQYF	TRBV12-3/TRBV12-4	TRBD1	TRBJ2-3	.